This passage covers 23 T cell receptor beta chains from one sample sequenced in a study of shared clonotypes between healthy human individuals. Sequencing used immunoSEQ multiplex PCR; TCRdb keeps in-frame clones, though not all of them. Found here are about 820,000 clones, about 92% of them singletons; the top ten hold 24%. CD45RO negativity and positive selection for CCR7 defined naive CD8 cells, a population that excluded terminally differentiated effector memory CD45RA+ cells. The source material was naive CD8+ T cells sorted from blood. All receptors derive from a man aged 25-40 years in good health.

Comment on this clone: Other DNA sequences of this sample code for an identical CDR3. The chain recombines TRBV11-2 with TRBJ1-1; D ambiguous. The V gene's germline CDR1 is SGHAT and CDR2 FQNNGV. The CDR3 extends over 13 amino acids. Trimming stripped 1 base from V and 1 base from J, with 4 bases between. The DNA of the CDR3 is TGTGCCAGCAGCTTAGGTCCGAACACTGAAGCTTTCTTT. Protein product: CASSLGPNTEAFF.

The chain employs TRBV11-2 and TRBJ2-7, with 11 bases lining up with TRBD2. CDR1 SGHAT and CDR2 FQNNGV come from the germline V gene. The junction had 5 bases not matched to a gene; V was cut back by 5 bases and J by 2 bases. The CDR3 covers 15 residues. DNA for the CDR3: TGTGCCAGCAGCGGACTAGCGGGCCCCCCCTACGAGCAGTACTTC. Its translation is CASSGLAGPPYEQYF.

The chain couples TRBV5-1 to TRBJ2-1; TRBD1 might be the D (6 bases). This CDR3 spans 16 amino acids. Per germline, CDR1 SGHRS and CDR2 YFSETQ. Trimming took off 1 base at V and 2 bases at J, with 13 bases between the two ends. Here the CDR3 DNA reads TGCGCCAGCAGCTTGAATGCACAGGGCGCCTACAATGAGCAGTTCTTC. Its protein is CASSLNAQGAYNEQFF.

The chain employs TRBV5-1 and TRBJ2-5, with a weak D call TRBD1 (6 bases). Trimming took 6 bases from V and 0 from J, leaving 21 bases between them. Germline V lookup: CDR1 SGHRS, CDR2 YFSETQ. The CDR3 has 17 residues. The CDR3 sequence is CASTRSGQKKDQETQYF. The DNA of the CDR3 is TGCGCCAGCACCCGCAGCGGACAGAAGAAAGACCAAGAGACCCAGTACTTC.

The rearrangement links TRBV10-2 to TRBJ2-4; D not certain. This CDR3 is 11 amino acids long. V lost 6 bases, J lost 7 bases, and 7 bases lay in between. Germline V gene lookup returns CDR1 WSHSY and CDR2 SAAADI. The CDR3 here is CASRPFNIQYF. The DNA for the CDR3 is TGCGCCAGCAGGCCCTTTAACATTCAGTACTTC.

This chain connects TRBV6-1 to TRBJ2-4; the D gene is possibly TRBD2 (6 bases). V shed 2 bases and J shed 0 bases, with 14 bases lying between them. The CDR3 is made up of 17 amino acids. From germline, CDR1 is MNHNS and CDR2 SASEGT. Written as DNA, the CDR3 is TGTGCCAGCAGTGAACTCCGGGCGGGATTAGCCAAAAACATTCAGTACTTC. The encoded protein is CASSELRAGLAKNIQYF.

The chain carries TRBV27 and TRBJ2-2; D remains ambiguous. Trimming removed 3 bases from V and 1 base from J, with 9 bases in between. Germline assignment: CDR1 MNHEY and CDR2 SMNVEV (reference sequence). The CDR3 runs to 15 residues. CDR3 sequence: CASSFTLMNTGELFF. The CDR3 nucleotides read TGTGCCAGCAGTTTTACGCTAATGAACACCGGGGAGCTGTTTTTT.

The chain employs TRBV11-3 and TRBJ1-1; D gene uncertain. The CDR3 contains 13 residues. V was cut by 1 base and J by 4 bases, with 7 bases left in between. Germline loops: CDR1 SGHNT, CDR2 YENEEA. The CDR3 region is CASSLGWGTEAFF. DNA for the CDR3: TGTGCCAGCAGCTTAGGCTGGGGCACTGAAGCTTTCTTT.

V and J are TRBV27 and TRBJ2-7, with TRBD2 as a possible D gene (5 bases). The CDR3 extends over 14 amino acids. Trimming pared 1 base from V and 5 bases from J, leaving 12 bases between. Germline-derived CDR1 and CDR2 are MNHEY and SMNVEV (reference sequence). The CDR3 sequence is CASSLLASYDEQYF. The CDR3, as DNA: TGTGCCAGCAGTTTATTAGCTAGCTACGACGAGCAGTACTTC.

The V and J genes are TRBV2 and TRBJ2-3, with D uncertain. The CDR3 totals 11 residues. Trimming shortened V by 8 bases and J by 8 bases, and 11 bases separated the two germline ends. The V gene's germline CDR1 is SNHLY and CDR2 FYNNEI. The CDR3 reads CASLQLGTQYF. The CDR3, as DNA: TGTGCCAGCCTCCAGCTAGGTACGCAGTATTTT.

This clone was detected once. The V and J genes are TRBV6-6 and TRBJ2-5; 7 bases are shared with TRBD2. CDR3 length equals 14 residues. Germline-derived CDR1 and CDR2 are MNHNY and SVGAGI (reference sequence). V lost 3 bases, J lost 3 bases, and 4 bases stayed unmatched. Here the CDR3 DNA reads TGTGCCAGCAGTTATCTAGCGGAAGAAGAGACCCAGTACTTC. Translation gives CASSYLAEEETQYF.

This chain uses TRBV11-2 with TRBJ1-2; D is uncertain. V gave up 5 bases and J gave up 4 bases, with 11 bases separating them. The germline CDR1 and CDR2 sequences are SGHAT and FQNNGV. The CDR3 runs 13 residues. CDR3 sequence (DNA): TGTGCCAGCAGCCCTTTTTTAGGCTATGGCTACACCTTC. Protein: CASSPFLGYGYTF. The full variable domain, rest sourced from reference TRBV11-2 and TRBJ1-2, is EAGVAQSPRYKIIEKRQSVAFWCNPISGHATLYWYQQILGQGPKLLIQFQNNGVVDDSQLPKDRFSAERLKGVDSTLKIQPAKLEDSAVYLCASSPFLGYGYTFGSGTRLTVV.

The chain combines TRBV27 with TRBJ2-1, with 9 bases fitting TRBD2. The germline gives CDR1 MNHEY, CDR2 SMNVEV (reference sequence). The CDR3 extends over 16 amino acids. V lost 7 bases to trimming and J lost 4 bases; unmatched junction nucleotides: 11. The CDR3 region is CASIPGGGRVYNEQFF. The CDR3 DNA follows: TGTGCCAGCATCCCTGGAGGCGGGAGGGTTTACAATGAGCAGTTCTTC.

The rearrangement uses TRBV7-9 and TRBJ1-4; 8 nucleotides align to TRBD1. The V gene end was trimmed by 2 bases and the J gene end by 8 bases; junction bases not matched to a gene: 10. The CDR3 runs to 16 residues. Germline CDR1 SEHNR, CDR2 FQNEAQ (reference sequence). The CDR3 sequence is CASSLFSDRGGEKLFF. The CDR3 DNA is TGTGCCAGCAGCTTATTTTCCGACAGGGGAGGAGAAAAACTGTTTTTT.

This clone was detected only once. J is TRBJ2-1 and V is TRBV10-3, with TRBD2 matching 13 bases. Germline loops: CDR1 ENHRY, CDR2 SYGVKD. The CDR3 runs to 15 residues. The V segment lost 10 bases and the J segment 9 bases; nucleotides outside the gene matches: 12. CDR3 in amino acids: CATGGTSGKWGEQFF. In nucleotides, the CDR3 is TGTGCCACCGGGGGGACTAGCGGGAAATGGGGTGAGCAGTTCTTC.

The chain links TRBV7-9 to TRBJ2-5, with D possibly TRBD2 on 6 matching bases. The germline V gene encodes CDR1 SEHNR and CDR2 FQNEAQ (reference sequence). V gave up 3 bases and J gave up 1 base, with 9 bases separating them. This CDR3 comprises 14 residues. CDR3 sequence reads: CASSFGDSQETQYF. The CDR3 bases are TGTGCCAGCAGCTTCGGGGACTCCCAAGAGACCCAGTACTTC. The variable domain in full, completed from reference TRBV7-9 and TRBJ2-5, reads DTGVSQNPRHKITKRGQNVTFRCDPISEHNRLYWYRQTLGQGPEFLTYFQNEAQLEKSRLLSDRFSAERPKGSFSTLEIQRTEQGDSAMYLCASSFGDSQETQYFGPGTRLLVL.

This clone occurred a few times. V usage is TRBV7-9 and J usage is TRBJ2-3, with D maybe TRBD1 (6 bases). Per germline, CDR1 SEHNR and CDR2 FQNEAQ (reference sequence). Between the trimmed V and J ends, which lost 5 bases and 4 bases, there was a span of 19 bases. This CDR3 is 16 amino acids long. The CDR3 nucleotides read TGTGCCAGCAGCCGGTTACGGCATGAGGGGGCAGATACGCAGTATTTT. It yields the protein CASSRLRHEGADTQYF. Supplemented by reference TRBV7-9 and TRBJ2-3, the full variable domain reads DTGVSQNPRHKITKRGQNVTFRCDPISEHNRLYWYRQTLGQGPEFLTYFQNEAQLEKSRLLSDRFSAERPKGSFSTLEIQRTEQGDSAMYLCASSRLRHEGADTQYFGPGTRLTVL.

Only one count was recorded for this clone. The chain joins TRBV7-9 to TRBJ2-1; D is unclear. With 5 bases removed from V and 4 bases from J, the gap between germline ends came to 9 bases. From germline, CDR1 is SEHNR and CDR2 FQNEAQ (reference sequence). The CDR3 has 13 amino acids. CDR3: CASSQPGYNEQFF. The CDR3 nucleotides read TGTGCCAGCAGCCAGCCCGGATACAATGAGCAGTTCTTC.

V is TRBV5-1 and J is TRBJ2-3; tentatively, D is TRBD1 (6 bases). In germline, CDR1 is SGHRS, CDR2 YFSETQ. With 2 bases removed from V and 2 bases from J, the gap between germline ends came to 9 bases. The CDR3 is made up of 14 amino acids. The CDR3 reads CASSFRDITDTQYF. The CDR3, as DNA: TGCGCCAGCAGCTTCCGGGACATCACAGATACGCAGTATTTT. Drawing the rest from reference TRBV5-1 and TRBJ2-3, the complete variable domain is KAGVTQTPRYLIKTRGQQVTLSCSPISGHRSVSWYQQTPGQGLQFLFEYFSETQRNKGNFPGRFSGRQFSNSRSEMNVSTLELGDSALYLCASSFRDITDTQYFGPGTRLTVL.

Comments on this clone: Other DNA sequences in the sample encode the same CDR3. This chain links TRBV9 with TRBJ2-3; D gene ambiguous. Per germline, CDR1 SGDLS and CDR2 YYNGEE. CDR3 length: 15 residues. Trimming pared 2 bases from V and 1 base from J, leaving 11 bases between. The CDR3 sequence: CASSVWGRGTDTQYF. The CDR3 DNA sequence: TGTGCCAGCAGCGTTTGGGGTCGGGGCACAGATACGCAGTATTTT.

The chain uses TRBV6-6 and TRBJ2-2; D uncertain. This CDR3 spans 13 amino acids. Germline V CDR1 and CDR2: MNHNY, SVGAGI (reference sequence). V was trimmed by 5 bases and J by 7 bases, leaving 11 bases between them. The CDR3 nucleotides read TGTGCCAGCAGTCCGACCCGCCTCGGGGAGCTGTTTTTT. This gives the protein CASSPTRLGELFF.

V and J are TRBV14 and TRBJ2-7; the D gene could be TRBD1 or TRBD2 (5 bases each). This CDR3 is 13 amino acids long. Looked up from germline, CDR1 is SGHDN and CDR2 is FVKESK. Between the trimmed V and J ends, which lost 3 bases and 3 bases, there was a span of 9 bases. CDR3 amino acids: CASSQTGRYEQYF. The CDR3 region has the DNA TGTGCCAGCAGCCAGACGGGACGCTACGAGCAGTACTTC.

Only a few counts were recorded for this clone. J is TRBJ2-7 and V is TRBV6-1, with no clear D. In germline, CDR1 is MNHNS, CDR2 SASEGT. V lost 10 bases to trimming and J lost 1 base, with 14 bases between them. CDR3 size: 13 residues. The CDR3 DNA sequence: TGTGCCATTGCCCTACTCCCGTCCTACGAGCAGTACTTC. Protein sequence: CAIALLPSYEQYF.